These T cell receptor beta chains were read from a single sample in a study of blood T cell repertoires in COVID-19. Libraries were prepared by immunoSEQ multiplex PCR; TCRdb keeps only in-frame clonotypes and omits some of them. The sample carries 55,000 or so clones, 80% to 90% recorded once. Material: peripheral blood. All receptors come from a woman aged 55-69 years with COVID-19, enrolled during active disease. The conserved cysteine and the conserved F or W are not part of the CDR3 here.

CDR3: ASSSGQGRLAGELF
J: TRBJ2-2
length: 14
V: TRBV7-2

CDR3: ASRAGTGAEKLF
J: TRBJ1-4
length: 12
V: TRBV2

CDR3: AIKGGSYNEQF
J: TRBJ2-1
length: 11
V: TRBV10-3

CDR3: ASSLALSGSLYEQY
J: TRBJ2-7
length: 14
V: TRBV7-6

CDR3: ASSFPYNEQF
J: TRBJ2-1
length: 10
V: TRBV28

CDR3: ASTPAFPEQF
J: TRBJ2-1
length: 10
V: TRBV6-2/TRBV6-3

CDR3: ASTQGDYGYT
J: TRBJ1-2
length: 10
V: TRBV2

CDR3: ALYGQAGYGYT
J: TRBJ1-2
length: 11
V: TRBV30

CDR3: ASSPSGNSREQY
J: TRBJ2-7
length: 12
V: TRBV11-2

CDR3: ASSTTGSHQPQH
J: TRBJ1-5
length: 12
V: TRBV28

CDR3: ASSHLPGQGNQPQH
J: TRBJ1-5
length: 14
V: TRBV4-1

CDR3: ASSRTSGHNEQF
J: TRBJ2-1
length: 12
V: TRBV6-2/TRBV6-3

CDR3: ASSPRQNTEAF
J: TRBJ1-1
length: 11
V: TRBV9

CDR3: ASSRRGADYNEQF
J: TRBJ2-1
length: 13
V: TRBV19

CDR3: ASSDTGGIYSPLH
J: TRBJ1-6
length: 13
V: TRBV9

CDR3: ASSPPAVVDNNEQF
J: TRBJ2-1
length: 14
V: TRBV18

CDR3: ASSLITTLNSPLH
J: TRBJ1-6
length: 13
V: TRBV5-4

CDR3: ASSLGHPANEKLF
J: TRBJ1-4
length: 13
V: TRBV19

CDR3: ASIVGGTRNRAYGYT
J: TRBJ1-2
length: 15
V: TRBV5-4

CDR3: ASSPTAGANTQY
J: TRBJ2-3
length: 12
V: TRBV3-1/TRBV3-2

CDR3: ASSPSSGRSSEQY
J: TRBJ2-7
length: 13
V: TRBV2

CDR3: AWSGQGFQPQH
J: TRBJ1-5
length: 11
V: TRBV30

CDR3: ASSLDRGKGYT
J: TRBJ1-2
length: 11
V: TRBV27

CDR3: ASSHPGYTEAF
J: TRBJ1-1
length: 11
V: TRBV12-3/TRBV12-4

CDR3: ASSARGSGNTIY
J: TRBJ1-3
length: 12
V: TRBV2

CDR3: ASSRTGSYEQY
J: TRBJ2-7
length: 11
V: TRBV19